These T cell receptor beta chains were read from a single sample in a study of shared clonotypes between healthy human individuals. Only in-frame clones appear in the TCRdb table, and some are missing; sequencing was by immunoSEQ multiplex PCR. The sample contains around 510,000 clones, 90% to 96% of which appear only once. The sequenced sample was naive CD4+ T cells sorted from blood. The receptors come from a woman younger than 45 in good health. Both conserved end residues are trimmed from each CDR3. Each record gives: clone size, V gene, CDR3 protein. Clone size appears in some rows only: once, few, many, or a class for an expanded clone.

>.|TRBV5-4
ASSLDPGRETQY
>.|TRBV6-5
ASMDRGGNEQF
>.|TRBV14
ASSPWDRVNEQF
>.|TRBV5-5
ASSLWNPPYEQY
>.|TRBV5-6
ASTQPWDNYGYT
>.|TRBV19
ASSMSTGIQPQH
>.|TRBV28
ASRSTSRPRMMASYEQY
>.|TRBV19
ASSINGQPQH
>.|TRBV29-1
SALNPGTHQQY
>.|TRBV27
ASSADRSTGELF
>.|TRBV19
ASSMEGRGYT
>.|TRBV7-9
ASSLASHEQY
>.|TRBV6-1
ASSEALAGGTDTQY
>.|TRBV6-1
ASSELGAGPNQPQH
>.|TRBV5-6
ASSLSRRTSGVEQF
>.|TRBV6-1
ASSEVGQGNTEAF
>once|TRBV28
ASALDNEQF
>.|TRBV7-9
ASSLAAERARAQY
>once|TRBV28
ASSLASGTLYQETQY
>.|TRBV7-9
ASSQMPDGYT
>once|TRBV28
ASRGHQGNQPQH
>once|TRBV7-9
ASSEEQGARYEQY
>.|TRBV7-9
ASSLRGDIREEQY
>.|TRBV14
ASSQEWGTAQY
>.|TRBV14
ASSPRGTVNTEAF
>.|TRBV2
ASSVVGYDGYT
>.|TRBV5-1
ASSSMGLAYNEQF
>few|TRBV30
AWSGLAGAAQY
>.|TRBV10-3
AISENKPDTQY
>.|TRBV5-6
ASSLVSREGDTQY
>once|TRBV29-1
SVAGGLLEQY
>.|TRBV4-1
ASSQDRDTVNTDTQY
>.|TRBV6-6
ASMTGTTSTDTQY
>once|TRBV7-2
ASSLISGQGVEKLF
>.|TRBV28
ASSLRSTSVYEQY